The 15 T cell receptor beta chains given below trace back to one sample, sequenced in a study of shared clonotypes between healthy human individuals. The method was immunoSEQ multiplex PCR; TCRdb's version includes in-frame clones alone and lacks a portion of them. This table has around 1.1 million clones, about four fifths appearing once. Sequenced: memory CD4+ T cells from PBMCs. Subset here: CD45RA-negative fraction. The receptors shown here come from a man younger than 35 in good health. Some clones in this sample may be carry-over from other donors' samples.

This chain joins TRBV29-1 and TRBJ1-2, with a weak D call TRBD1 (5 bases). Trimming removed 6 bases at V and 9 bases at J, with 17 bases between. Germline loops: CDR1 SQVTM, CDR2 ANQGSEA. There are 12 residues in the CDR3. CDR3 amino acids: CSVSTPGVRYTF. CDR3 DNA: TGCAGCGTATCAACCCCGGGGGTCCGCTACACCTTC.

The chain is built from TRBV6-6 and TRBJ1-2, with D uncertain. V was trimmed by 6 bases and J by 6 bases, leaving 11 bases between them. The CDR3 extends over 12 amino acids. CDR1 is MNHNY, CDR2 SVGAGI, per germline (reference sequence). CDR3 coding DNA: TGTGCCAGCAGACAAAAGGGAGATGGCTACACCTTC. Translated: CASRQKGDGYTF.

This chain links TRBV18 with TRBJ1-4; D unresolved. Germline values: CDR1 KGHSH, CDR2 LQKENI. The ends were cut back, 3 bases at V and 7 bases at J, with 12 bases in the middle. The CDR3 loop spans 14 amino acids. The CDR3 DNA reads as TGTGCCAGCTCACCGCAGGCAGGCCGTGAAAAACTGTTTTTT. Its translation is CASSPQAGREKLFF. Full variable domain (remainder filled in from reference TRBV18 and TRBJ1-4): NAGVMQNPRHLVRRRGQEARLRCSPMKGHSHVYWYRQLPEEGLKFMVYLQKENIIDESGMPKERFSAEFPKEGPSILRIQQVVRGDSAAYFCASSPQAGREKLFFGSGTQLSVL.

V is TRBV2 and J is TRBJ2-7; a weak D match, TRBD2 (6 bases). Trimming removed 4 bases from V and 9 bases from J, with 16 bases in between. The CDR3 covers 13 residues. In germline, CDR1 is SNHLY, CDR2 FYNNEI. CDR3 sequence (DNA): TGTGCCAGCAGTGCTGGGGGATACGGGGGGCAGTACTTC. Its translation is CASSAGGYGGQYF.

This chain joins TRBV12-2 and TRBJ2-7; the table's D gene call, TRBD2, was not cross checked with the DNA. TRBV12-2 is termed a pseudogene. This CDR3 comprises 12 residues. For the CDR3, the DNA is TGTGCAAGTCGCTCGGGAGCCTACGAGCAGTACTTC. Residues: CASRSGAYEQYF.

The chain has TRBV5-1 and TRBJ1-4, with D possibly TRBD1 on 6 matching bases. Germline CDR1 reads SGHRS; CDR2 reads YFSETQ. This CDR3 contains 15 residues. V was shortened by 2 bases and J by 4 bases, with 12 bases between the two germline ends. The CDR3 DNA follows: TGCGCCAGCAGCTTAGGGGGGGCAGATAATGAAAAACTGTTTTTT. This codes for CASSLGGADNEKLFF. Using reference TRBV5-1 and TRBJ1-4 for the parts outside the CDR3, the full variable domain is KAGVTQTPRYLIKTRGQQVTLSCSPISGHRSVSWYQQTPGQGLQFLFEYFSETQRNKGNFPGRFSGRQFSNSRSEMNVSTLELGDSALYLCASSLGGADNEKLFFGSGTQLSVL.

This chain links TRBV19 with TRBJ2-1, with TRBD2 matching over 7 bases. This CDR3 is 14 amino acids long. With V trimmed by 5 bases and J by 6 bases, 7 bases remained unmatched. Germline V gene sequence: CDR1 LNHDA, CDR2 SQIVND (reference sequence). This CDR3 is CASSWGEGLNEQFF. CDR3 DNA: TGTGCCAGTAGTTGGGGGGAGGGCCTCAATGAGCAGTTCTTC.

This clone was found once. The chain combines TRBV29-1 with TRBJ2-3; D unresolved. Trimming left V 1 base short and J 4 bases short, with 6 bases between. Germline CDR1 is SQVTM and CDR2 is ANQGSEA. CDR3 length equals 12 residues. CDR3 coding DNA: TGCAGCGTTGAAGCTGATTCAGATACGCAGTATTTT. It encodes CSVEADSDTQYF.

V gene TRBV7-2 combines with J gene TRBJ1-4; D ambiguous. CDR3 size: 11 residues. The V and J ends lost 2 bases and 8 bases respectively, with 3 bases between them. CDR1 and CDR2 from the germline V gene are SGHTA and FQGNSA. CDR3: CASSLSEKLFF. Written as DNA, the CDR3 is TGTGCCAGCAGCTTATCCGAAAAACTGTTTTTT.

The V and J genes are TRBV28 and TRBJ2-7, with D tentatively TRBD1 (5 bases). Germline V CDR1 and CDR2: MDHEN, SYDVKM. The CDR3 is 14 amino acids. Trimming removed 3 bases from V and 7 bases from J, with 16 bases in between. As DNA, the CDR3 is TGTGCCAGCAGTTTCAGGGCGGCTAAAAGGGAGCAGTACTTC. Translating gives CASSFRAAKREQYF.

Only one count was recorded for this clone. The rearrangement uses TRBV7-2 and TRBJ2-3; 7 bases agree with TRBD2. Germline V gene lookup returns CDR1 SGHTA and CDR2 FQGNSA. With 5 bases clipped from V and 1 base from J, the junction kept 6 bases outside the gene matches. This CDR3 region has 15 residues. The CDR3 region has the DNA TGTGCCAGCAGCCACAGCGGGGCGGGCACAGATACGCAGTATTTT. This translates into CASSHSGAGTDTQYF.

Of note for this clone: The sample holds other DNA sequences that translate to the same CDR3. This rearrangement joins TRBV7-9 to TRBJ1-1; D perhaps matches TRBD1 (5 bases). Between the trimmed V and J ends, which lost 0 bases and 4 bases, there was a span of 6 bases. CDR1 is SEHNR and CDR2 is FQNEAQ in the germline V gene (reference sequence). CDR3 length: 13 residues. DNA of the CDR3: TGTGCCAGCAGCTTAGCGAGGGGCACTGAAGCTTTCTTT. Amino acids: CASSLARGTEAFF.

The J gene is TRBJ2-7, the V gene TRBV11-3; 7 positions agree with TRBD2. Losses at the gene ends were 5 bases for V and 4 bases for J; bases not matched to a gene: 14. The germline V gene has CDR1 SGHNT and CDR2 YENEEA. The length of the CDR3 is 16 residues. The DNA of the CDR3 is TGTGCCAGCAGCCCCCGGGCGGGAGACTCTTCTTACGAGCAGTACTTC. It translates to CASSPRAGDSSYEQYF.

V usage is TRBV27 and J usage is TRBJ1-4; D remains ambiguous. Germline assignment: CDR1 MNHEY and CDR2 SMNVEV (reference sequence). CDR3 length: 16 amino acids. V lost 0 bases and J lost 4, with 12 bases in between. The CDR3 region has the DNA TGTGCCAGCAGTTTATCAGACGGGCGAAATAATGAAAAACTGTTTTTT. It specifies CASSLSDGRNNEKLFF.

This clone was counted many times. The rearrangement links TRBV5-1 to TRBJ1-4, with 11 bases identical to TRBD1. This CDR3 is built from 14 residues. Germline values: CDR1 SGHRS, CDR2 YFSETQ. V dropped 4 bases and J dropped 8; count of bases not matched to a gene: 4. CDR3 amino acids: CASSRTGGREKLFF. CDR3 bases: TGCGCCAGCAGCCGGACAGGGGGCCGCGAAAAACTGTTTTTT.